Each of the 8 T cell receptor beta chains below was sequenced from the same sample in a study of T cell responses to AZD1222 COVID-19 vaccine. Only in-frame clones appear in the TCRdb table, and some are missing; sequencing was by immunoSEQ multiplex PCR. This table holds around 130,000 clones, 80% to 90% found once. The source material was peripheral blood, sampled 28 days after the second AZD1222 dose. The receptors here all came from an adult who received the AZD1222 COVID-19 vaccine.

The chain recombines TRBV5-1 with TRBJ1-2; TRBD1 agrees at 8 bases. V lost 3 bases and J lost 0; bases outside the gene matches: 7. The germline V gene encodes CDR1 SGHRS and CDR2 YFSETQ. This CDR3 region has 16 residues. CDR3 in DNA: TGCGCCAGCAGCTCATTCCCGGGACAGGCTAACTATGGCTACACCTTC. Its translation: CASSSFPGQANYGYTF.

The rearrangement joins TRBV6-2 or TRBV6-3 to TRBJ1-1; a possible D gene is TRBD1 (5 bases). This CDR3 spans 15 amino acids. Trimming removed 4 bases at V and 3 bases at J, with 15 bases between. The V gene's germline CDR1 is MNHEY and CDR2 SVGEGT. CDR3 protein: CASSSHGGRDTEAFF. DNA for the CDR3: TGTGCCAGCAGTTCTCACGGGGGGAGAGACACTGAAGCTTTCTTT.

Concerning this clone itself: Other DNA variants within this sample encode the same CDR3. This chain connects TRBV18 to TRBJ1-4, with a tentative D call TRBD1 (6 bases). V was shortened by 3 bases and J by 6 bases, with 8 bases between the two germline ends. The CDR3 totals 13 residues. Germline loops: CDR1 KGHSH, CDR2 LQKENI. CDR3 in amino acids: CASSPPGDEKLFF. CDR3 coding DNA: TGTGCCAGCTCACCGCCAGGGGATGAAAAACTGTTTTTT.

The chain is built from TRBV3-1 (or the pseudogene TRBV3-2) and TRBJ2-1; the match to TRBD1 covers 12 bases. Germline CDR1 reads LGHDT; CDR2 reads YNNKEL (reference sequence). The trim removed 4 bases at V and 8 bases at J, leaving 3 bases unmatched. CDR3 length: 14 residues. CDR3 DNA sequence: TGTGCCAGCAGCCGGGGGACAGGGGGCGATGAGCAGTTCTTC. Encoded protein: CASSRGTGGDEQFF.

The genes are TRBV30 and TRBJ2-7; D is unclear. The CDR3 runs to 14 residues. Germline values: CDR1 GTSNPN, CDR2 SVGIG (reference sequence). Trimming took off 1 base at V and 3 bases at J, with 13 bases between the two ends. CDR3 bases: TGTGCCTGGAGTGGATCGAAAGCCTACTACGAGCAGTACTTC. Its translation is CAWSGSKAYYEQYF.

This chain joins TRBV12-3 or TRBV12-4 and TRBJ1-2; 7 bases map to TRBD1. The CDR3 is 12 residues long. The V segment lost 6 bases and the J segment 7 bases; nucleotides outside the gene matches: 5. The CDR3: CASSPGGLGYTF. The CDR3 DNA is TGTGCCAGCAGCCCAGGGGGTCTTGGCTACACCTTC.

The chain carries TRBV19 and TRBJ1-2, with D possibly TRBD1 on 6 matching bases. This CDR3 has 16 residues. Germline V CDR1 and CDR2: LNHDA, SQIVND (reference sequence). The V end lost 5 bases, the J end lost 6 bases, and 22 bases lay between the germline ends. The CDR3 DNA follows: TGTGCCAGTAGTCCCTGGGCGGGGGCTCTATATGATGGCTACACCTTC. Its protein product is CASSPWAGALYDGYTF.

The chain employs TRBV10-1 and TRBJ1-5; TRBD1 matches 8 bases. This CDR3 spans 14 amino acids. Germline assignment: CDR1 WNHNN and CDR2 SYGVQD (reference sequence). J gave up 7 bases and V 4 bases, and 6 bases lay outside the gene matches. CDR3: CASSGQGPGQPQHF. The CDR3 DNA reads TGCGCCAGCAGTGGACAGGGGCCGGGGCAGCCCCAGCATTTT.